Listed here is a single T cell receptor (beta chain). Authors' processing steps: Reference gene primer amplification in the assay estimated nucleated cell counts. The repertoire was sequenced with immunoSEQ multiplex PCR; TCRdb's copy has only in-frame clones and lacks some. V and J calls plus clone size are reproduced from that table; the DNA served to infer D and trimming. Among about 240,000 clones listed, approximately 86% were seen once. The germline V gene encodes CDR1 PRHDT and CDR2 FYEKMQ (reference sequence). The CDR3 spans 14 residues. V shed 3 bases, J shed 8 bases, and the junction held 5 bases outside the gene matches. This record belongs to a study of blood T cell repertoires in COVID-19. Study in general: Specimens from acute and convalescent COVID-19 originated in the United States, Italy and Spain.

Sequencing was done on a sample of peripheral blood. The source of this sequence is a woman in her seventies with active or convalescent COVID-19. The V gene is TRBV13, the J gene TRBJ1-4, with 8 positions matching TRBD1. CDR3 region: CASSLRQGKEKLFF. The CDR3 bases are TGTGCCAGCAGCTTGAGACAGGGGAAGGAAAAACTGTTTTTT.